The present entry profiles one T cell receptor beta chain with its context. Its antigen has not been determined. There are no base qualities to consult, and no much larger clone falls within one base. This sample was included in a study of identifying expanded T cells in peripheral blood (dated by TCRdb to the late 2010s). About the study as a whole: Four technical replicates, made by sequencing separate aliquots from the same pool of genomic DNA, were compared pairwise. Results and caveats for the whole study, not just this receptor: The binomial model flagged 0.9 to 1.5 differentially abundant clones between technical replicates but around 15 over around 2 weeks and 19 over about 4 weeks. The beta-binomial model significantly reduced the number of clones called differentially abundant and the false-positive rate across all healthy-donor time intervals. The authors expected that biological variance in healthy repertoires might rise further over much longer intervals, such as months to years. For all healthy donors, the variance in clone template counts between roughly 2-week samples rose significantly as total template count increased.

TCRbeta CDR3 regions were profiled with the immunoSEQ Assay using bias-controlled multiplex PCR amplification of genomic DNA. The authors' analysis ran thus. To quantify the absolute abundance of each unique TCRbeta CDR3 region, the sequences were collapsed and filtered. Differential abundance was tested with two models: a binomial (Fisher-equivalent) model and a beta-binomial model that adds time-dependent variance fitted from healthy donors. Any clone with fewer than 5 combined templates was excluded, and a clone was called differentially abundant if its Benjamini-Hochberg FDR was below 0.01. The form v = (b*log(k)+a)^2 was used to model beta-binomial variance as a function of total template count across the two samples. The table comes from immuneACCESS by way of TCRdb, which keeps in-frame sequences with V and J called. Part of the clones is missing from these tables; in studies checked, under half for an unresolved V gene and the rest for unknown reasons. V and J calls and clone size come straight from that table; D and trimming were deduced from the DNA. This sample holds approximately 90,000 clones; about 85% were observed only once. The top ten clones comprise 3.5% to 5% of the sample.

During the collection period, no infections or other immune events were recorded for the healthy donors. Blood repertoires from healthy donors were used as a training cohort for calibrating time-dependent variance in a beta-binomial model of differential abundance of T-cell clones. The training cohort included 10 healthy donors, of whom 3 were female and 7 were male. The donors were between about 25 and 65 years old, with an average age of 43 years. Whole blood from each healthy donor was obtained from a commercial supplier and was collected at three time points two to three weeks apart. For immunosequencing, genomic DNA was extracted from unsorted whole blood. V is cut by 4 bases and J by 4 bases, and the space between the germline ends is 11 bases. The CDR1 and CDR2 encoded by the germline V gene are LGHNA and YSLEER. From cysteine to phenylalanine, the CDR3 is 14 amino acids long. Only CDR3 DNA is held: 42 bases, read in frame from base 1.

This TCR derives from a person aged 18-70 years in good health. The rearranged chain carries TRBV4-3 and TRBJ2-1, and perhaps TRBD2 as D gene, on 6 matching bases. Sequencing was done on a sample of blood. CDR3 loop: CASSLSGDYNEQFF. The DNA reads TGCGCCAGCAGCCTCTCGGGGGATTACAATGAGCAGTTCTTC.